The present T cell receptor (beta chain) was sequenced within a study of patients and donors after allogeneic stem cell transplantation. MiXCR, run by TCRdb on the RT-PCR reads, gives a single entry per CDR3 protein. The repertoire holds about a million distinct CDR3 sequences, with over 15% as singletons. Germline V gives CDR1 SGHTA, CDR2 FQGNSA. V was trimmed by 6 bases and J by 0 bases, leaving 18 bases between them. The CDR3 extends over 17 amino acids. The sequenced sample consisted of blood, either unsorted or a sorted T cell fraction (not recorded which). V usage is TRBV7-2 and J usage is TRBJ2-1; D is possibly TRBD2 (6 bases). The TCR comes from a human donor who was either an allogeneic HSCT recipient or a stem cell or donor lymphocyte infusion donor (not recorded which). It is not recorded whose cells these are; they may come from a transplant donor. In DNA form, the CDR3 reads TGTGCCAGCAGAAAAGCGTTGGCGGGGAGCTCCTACAATGAGCAGTTCTTC. Translated, it gives CASRKALAGSSYNEQFF.